This T cell receptor beta chain was captured in a study of T cells expressing NK-cell markers. UMIs accompanied the 5'RACE template switching by which TCR beta cDNA was made. From its re-call of the 5' RACE reads, TCRdb lists each CDR3 protein once, without DNA. The sample data list more than 250,000 distinct CDR3 sequences. CDR1 and CDR2 (germline): SGHDN, FVKESK. This CDR3 comprises 16 residues. The chain employs TRBV14 and TRBJ2-1; with no DNA, the TCRdb D assignment of TRBD1 cannot be verified. Sequenced input: blood T cells: a sorted CD56 or NKG2C T cell subset, CD4+ or CD8+ T cells, or bulk PBMC T cells (not recorded which). The receptor's source is a man aged 18 to 30 in good health. This CDR3 is CASSQVHRGRRNEQFF.